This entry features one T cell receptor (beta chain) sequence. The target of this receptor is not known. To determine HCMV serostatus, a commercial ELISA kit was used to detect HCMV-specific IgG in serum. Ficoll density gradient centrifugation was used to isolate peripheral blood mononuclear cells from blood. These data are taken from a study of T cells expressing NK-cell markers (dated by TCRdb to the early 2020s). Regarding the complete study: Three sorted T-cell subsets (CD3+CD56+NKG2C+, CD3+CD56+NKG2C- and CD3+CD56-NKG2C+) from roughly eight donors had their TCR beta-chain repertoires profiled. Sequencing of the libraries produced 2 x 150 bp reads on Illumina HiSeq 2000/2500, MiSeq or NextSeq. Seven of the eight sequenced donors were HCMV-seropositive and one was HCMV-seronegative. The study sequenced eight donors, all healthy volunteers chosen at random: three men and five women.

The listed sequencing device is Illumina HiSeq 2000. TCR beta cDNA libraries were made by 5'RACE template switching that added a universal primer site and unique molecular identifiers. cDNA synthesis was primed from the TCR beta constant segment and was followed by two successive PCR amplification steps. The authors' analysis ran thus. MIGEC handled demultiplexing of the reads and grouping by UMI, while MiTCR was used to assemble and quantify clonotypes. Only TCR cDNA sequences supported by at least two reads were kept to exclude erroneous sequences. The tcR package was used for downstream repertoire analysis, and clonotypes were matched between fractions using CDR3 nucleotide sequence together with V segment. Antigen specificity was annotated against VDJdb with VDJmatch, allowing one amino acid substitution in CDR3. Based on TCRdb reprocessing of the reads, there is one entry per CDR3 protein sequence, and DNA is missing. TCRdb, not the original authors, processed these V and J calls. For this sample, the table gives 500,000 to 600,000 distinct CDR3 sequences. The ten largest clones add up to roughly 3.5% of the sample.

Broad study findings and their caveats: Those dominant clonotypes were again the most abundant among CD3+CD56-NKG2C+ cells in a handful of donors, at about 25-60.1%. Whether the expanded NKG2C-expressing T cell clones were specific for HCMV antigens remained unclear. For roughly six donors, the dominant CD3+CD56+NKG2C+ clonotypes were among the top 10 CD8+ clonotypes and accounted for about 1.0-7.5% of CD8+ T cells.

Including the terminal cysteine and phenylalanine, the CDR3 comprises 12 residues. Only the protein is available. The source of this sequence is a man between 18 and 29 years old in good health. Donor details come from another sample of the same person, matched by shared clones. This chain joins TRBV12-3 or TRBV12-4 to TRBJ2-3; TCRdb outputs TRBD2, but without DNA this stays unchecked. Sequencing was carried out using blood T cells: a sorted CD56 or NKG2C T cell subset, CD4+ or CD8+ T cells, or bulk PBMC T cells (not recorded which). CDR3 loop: CASSLGLGPRYF.